This TCR beta chain derives from a study of cytomegalovirus exposure and HLA in healthy donors. This CDR3 has 11 residues. CDR1 is SQVTM and CDR2 is ANQGSEA in the germline V gene. Profiling relied on immunoSEQ multiplex PCR, and the TCRdb table lists in-frame clones only, not all of them. The sample contains about 160,000 clones, almost 85% of which appear only once. The chain links TRBV29-1 to TRBJ2-1; D is perhaps TRBD2 (6 bases). The sequencing input was PBMCs. The TCR sequence derives from a man aged 25-40 years in good health and CMV-seropositive. CDR3 DNA sequence: TGCAACGACGGGGGAGGCAATGAGCAGTTCTTC. Encoded protein: CNDGGGNEQFF.